The 4 T cell receptor beta chains reported below all come from one sample, sequenced in a study of blood T cell repertoires in COVID-19. Some clones are missing from TCRdb's copy, which holds only in-frame ones; the method was immunoSEQ multiplex PCR. In the table there are 150,000 to 200,000 clones, 80% to 90% of which are singletons. The sample consisted of peripheral blood. Receptors originate from a man aged 18 to 30 who had recovered from COVID-19.

V gene TRBV6-2 or TRBV6-3 combines with J gene TRBJ2-1, with unresolved D. V was trimmed by 6 bases and J by 6 bases, leaving 12 bases between them. CDR3 length: 13 residues. Germline V lookup: CDR1 MNHEY, CDR2 SVGEGT. The CDR3 nucleotides read TGTGCCAGCAGCGGAGTTGCCCCCAATGAGCAGTTCTTC. The encoded protein is CASSGVAPNEQFF.

The table lists this clone with a count of one. V usage is TRBV5-6 and J usage is TRBJ2-7; 8 bases match TRBD2. Trimming cost V 2 bases and J 2 bases; bases outside gene matches: 12. The CDR3 has 17 amino acids. The V gene's germline CDR1 is SGHDT and CDR2 YYEEEE. This chain's CDR3 is CASSFGSGPSGPYEQYF. The CDR3 DNA sequence: TGTGCCAGCAGCTTTGGATCGGGACCTAGCGGGCCCTACGAGCAGTACTTC.

V and J are TRBV15 and TRBJ1-2; 8 bases align to TRBD1. The V gene end was trimmed by 0 bases and the J gene end by 4 bases; junction bases not matched to a gene: 13. Looked up from germline, CDR1 is LNHNV and CDR2 is YYDKDF (reference sequence). The CDR3 contains 18 residues. In DNA, the CDR3 is TGTGCCACCAGCAGAGAGAGGACAGGGAACTCCCGCCCCTATGGCTACACCTTC. Translating gives CATSRERTGNSRPYGYTF.

The CDR3: CASSYLDSVVSWSQETQYF. In DNA form, the CDR3 reads TGTGCCAGCAGTTACCTTGATAGCGTAGTTTCTTGGTCCCAAGAGACCCAGTACTTC. The V gene is TRBV6-2 or TRBV6-3, the J gene TRBJ2-5; perhaps TRBD2 as D (5 bases). Trimming cost V 2 bases and J 1 base, with 23 bases left between them. The germline V gene encodes CDR1 MNHEY and CDR2 SVGEGT. This CDR3 spans 19 amino acids.